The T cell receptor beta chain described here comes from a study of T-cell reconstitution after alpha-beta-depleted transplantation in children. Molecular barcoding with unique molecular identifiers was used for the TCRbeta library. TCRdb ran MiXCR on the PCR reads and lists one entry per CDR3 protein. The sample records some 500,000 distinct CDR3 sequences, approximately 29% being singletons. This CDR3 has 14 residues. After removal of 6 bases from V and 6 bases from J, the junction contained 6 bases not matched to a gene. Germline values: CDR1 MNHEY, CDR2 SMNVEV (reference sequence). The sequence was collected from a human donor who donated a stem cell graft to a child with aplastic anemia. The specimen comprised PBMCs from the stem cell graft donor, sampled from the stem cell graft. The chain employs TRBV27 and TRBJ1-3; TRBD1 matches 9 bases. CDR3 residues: CASSGWDRANTIYF. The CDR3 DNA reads TGTGCCAGCAGCGGATGGGACAGGGCAAACACCATATATTTT.